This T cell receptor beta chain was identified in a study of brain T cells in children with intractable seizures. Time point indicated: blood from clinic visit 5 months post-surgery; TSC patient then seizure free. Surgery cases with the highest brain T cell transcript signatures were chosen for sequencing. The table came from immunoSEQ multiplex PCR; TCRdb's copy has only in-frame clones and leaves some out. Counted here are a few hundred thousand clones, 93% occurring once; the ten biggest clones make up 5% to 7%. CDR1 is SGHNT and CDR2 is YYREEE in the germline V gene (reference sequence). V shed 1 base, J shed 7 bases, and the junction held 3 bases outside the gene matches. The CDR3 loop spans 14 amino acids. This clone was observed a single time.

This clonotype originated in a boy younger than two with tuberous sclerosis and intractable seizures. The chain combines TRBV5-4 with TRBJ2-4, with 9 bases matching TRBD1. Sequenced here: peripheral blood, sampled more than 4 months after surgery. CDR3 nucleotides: TGTGCCAGCAGCTTGTGGGACAGGGAGAACATTCAGTACTTC. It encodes CASSLWDRENIQYF.